This T cell receptor beta chain was retrieved from a study of shared clonotypes between healthy human individuals. Clones were read by immunoSEQ multiplex PCR, and TCRdb kept only the in-frame ones, dropping some. The data contain a few million clones, around nine tenths of them singletons. The CDR3 length is 13 residues. CDR1 is SGHNT, CDR2 YYREEE, per germline (reference sequence). V lost 4 bases, J lost 0 bases, and 4 bases lay in between. The gene calls are TRBV5-4 and TRBJ2-2, with unresolved D. The TCR originated in a young man in good health. Sequencing was done on a sample of naive CD4+ T cells sorted from blood. Subset described: CD45RA+ positively selected. The chain's CDR3 is CASSRTNTGELFF. DNA for the CDR3: TGTGCCAGCAGCCGGACGAACACCGGGGAGCTGTTTTTT.